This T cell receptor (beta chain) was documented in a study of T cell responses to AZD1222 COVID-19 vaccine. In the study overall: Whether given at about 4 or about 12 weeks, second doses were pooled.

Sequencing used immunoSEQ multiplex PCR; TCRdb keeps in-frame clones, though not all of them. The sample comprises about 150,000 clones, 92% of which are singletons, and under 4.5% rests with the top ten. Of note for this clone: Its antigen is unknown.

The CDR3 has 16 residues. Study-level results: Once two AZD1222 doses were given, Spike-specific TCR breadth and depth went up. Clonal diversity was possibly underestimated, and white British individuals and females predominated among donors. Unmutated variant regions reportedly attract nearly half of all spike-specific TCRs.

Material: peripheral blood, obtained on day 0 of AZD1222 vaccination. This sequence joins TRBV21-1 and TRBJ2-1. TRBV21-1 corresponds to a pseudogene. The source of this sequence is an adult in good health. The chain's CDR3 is CASNYCDLDPYNEQFF. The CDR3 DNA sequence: TGTGCCAGCAACTACTGTGACCTGGACCCCTACAATGAGCAGTTCTTC.